The source of this T cell receptor (beta chain) is a study of blood T cell repertoires in COVID-19. Study summary: COVID-19 samples from acute and convalescent phases originated in the United States, Italy and Spain.

The ends were cut back, 7 bases at V and 7 bases at J, with 17 bases in the middle. The CDR3 is 13 amino acids. Germline loops: CDR1 GTSNPN, CDR2 SVGIG (reference sequence). Assay used: immunoSEQ multiplex PCR; TCRdb lists only in-frame clones, some missing. This table has tens of thousands of clones, 80% to 85% appearing once. The clonotype was recovered from a man aged 80 or over with acute or convalescent COVID-19. The sequenced sample consisted of peripheral blood. This chain connects TRBV30 to TRBJ2-1; the D gene is possibly TRBD1 (5 bases). CDR3 bases: TGTGCCTCGAGAGGACCAGGGTCAAATGAGCAGTTCTTC. Its translation: CASRGPGSNEQFF.